This T cell receptor (beta chain) was retrieved from a study of CD8+ T cells in alopecia areata. This CDR3 contains 15 residues. Germline lookup yields CDR1 SGHRS and CDR2 YFSETQ. Trimming removed 3 bases at V and 6 bases at J, with 16 bases between. Following extraction, RNA underwent reverse transcription to cDNA, which served as the sequencing template. Data came from immunoSEQ multiplex PCR; TCRdb stores just in-frame clones and leaves some out. The table includes some 99,000 clones, around 55% detected once. Noted treatment: oral pan-JAK inhibitor, 5-10 mg twice daily. The source material was CD8+ T cells sorted from blood, sampled at week 4, from a patient treated with tofacitinib. The clonotype comes from a human donor with alopecia areata. The V gene is TRBV5-1, the J gene TRBJ2-1, with TRBD2 as a possible D gene (5 bases). CDR3 in amino acids: CASSWSGGGINEQFF. CDR3 DNA: TGCGCCAGCAGCTGGTCCGGAGGAGGAATCAATGAGCAGTTCTTC.